This T cell receptor beta chain was sequenced during a study of blood T cell repertoires in COVID-19. Study-level background: Acute and convalescent COVID-19 specimens originated in the United States, Italy and Spain. PBMCs, B-cell-depleted T cells, or T cells were the source of the cDNA or gDNA that made up the material.

This clone was counted a few times. The length of the CDR3 is 14 residues. Germline CDR1 reads MNHEY; CDR2 reads SMNVEV (reference sequence). V gave up 4 bases and J gave up 11 bases; unmatched junction bases: 5. Authors' analysis steps: Amplification of reference gene primers was used by the study to estimate nucleated cell counts. Clones were read by immunoSEQ multiplex PCR, and TCRdb kept only the in-frame ones, dropping some. Clone size and the V and J calls come from that table; the DNA yielded D and trimming. The sample lists about 150,000 clones; approximately 88% were seen once. This clonotype was sampled from a woman aged 55-69 years with acute or convalescent COVID-19. The chain links TRBV27 to TRBJ1-6, with TRBD1 matching 10 bases. The sequenced sample consisted of peripheral blood. In nucleotides, the CDR3 is TGTGCCAGCAGTTGGGGGACAGGGGTGGCACCCCTCCACTTT. It translates to CASSWGTGVAPLHF.